A single sample gave rise to the 4 T cell receptor beta chains below, sequenced in a study of identical twins. TCRdb fed the 5' RACE reads into MiXCR, producing one record per CDR3 protein. The table lists hundreds of thousands of distinct CDR3 sequences, under 9% of them singletons, with approximately 2% in the top ten. The same data also went into a second study, on yellow fever vaccine responses in identical twins.

Sample: memory (CD45RO+) T cells sorted from blood. The source is a woman aged 18-29 years in good health.

This clonotype has just a few counts. CDR3 sequence reads: CAIRPRENNEQFF. CDR3 nucleotide sequence: TGTGCCATCCGCCCGCGGGAAAACAATGAGCAGTTCTTC. The chain combines TRBV7-9 with TRBJ2-1, with D perhaps TRBD2 (6 bases). This CDR3 is 13 amino acids long. Germline lookup yields CDR1 SEHNR and CDR2 FQNEAQ (reference sequence). V shed 10 bases and J shed 5 bases, with 15 bases lying between them.

This clonotype occurred many times. The J gene is TRBJ2-7, the V gene TRBV6-5, with D possibly matching TRBD1 (5 bases). The germline gives CDR1 MNHEY, CDR2 SVGAGI. The CDR3 runs 17 residues. V was cut by 0 bases and J by 1 base, with 16 bases left in between. CDR3 DNA: TGTGCCAGCAGTTACTCGATCGTTGGGGCGACTTCCTACGAGCAGTACTTC. This translates into CASSYSIVGATSYEQYF.

This clonotype was observed a handful of times. The chain employs TRBV5-1 and TRBJ2-4, with no clear D. CDR1 is SGHRS, CDR2 YFSETQ, per germline. The CDR3 extends over 14 amino acids. Trimming cost V 0 bases and J 5 bases, with 9 bases left between them. The CDR3 loop reads CASSLGGFQNIQYF. Here the CDR3 DNA reads TGCGCCAGCAGCTTGGGTGGATTCCAAAACATTCAGTACTTC.

The sample holds a few counts of this clonotype. The V call is TRBV5-1, the J call TRBJ2-5; TRBD1 agrees at 7 bases. This CDR3 is 14 amino acids long. Germline lookup yields CDR1 SGHRS and CDR2 YFSETQ. V lost 0 bases and J lost 9; bases outside the gene matches: 8. CDR3 loop: CASSLDQGVGPQYF. CDR3 bases: TGCGCCAGCAGCTTGGATCAGGGGGTTGGTCCCCAGTACTTC.